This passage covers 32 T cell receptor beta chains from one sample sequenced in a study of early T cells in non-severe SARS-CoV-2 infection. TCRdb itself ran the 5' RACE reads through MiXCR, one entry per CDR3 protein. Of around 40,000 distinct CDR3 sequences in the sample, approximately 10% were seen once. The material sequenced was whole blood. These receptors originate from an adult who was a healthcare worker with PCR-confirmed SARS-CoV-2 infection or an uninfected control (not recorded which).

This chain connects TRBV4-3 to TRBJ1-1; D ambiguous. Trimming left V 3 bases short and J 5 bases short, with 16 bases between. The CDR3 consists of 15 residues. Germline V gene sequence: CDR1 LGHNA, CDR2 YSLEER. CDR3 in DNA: TGCGCCAGCAGCCAGGGCAGGAACCGAGGGACTGAAGCTTTCTTT. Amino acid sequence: CASSQGRNRGTEAFF.

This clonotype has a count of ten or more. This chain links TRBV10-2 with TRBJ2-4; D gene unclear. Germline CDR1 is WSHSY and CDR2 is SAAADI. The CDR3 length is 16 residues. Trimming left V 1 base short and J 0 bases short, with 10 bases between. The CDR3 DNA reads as TGCGCCAGCAGTGAGTTGGCGGAGTTAGCCAAAAACATTCAGTACTTC. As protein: CASSELAELAKNIQYF.

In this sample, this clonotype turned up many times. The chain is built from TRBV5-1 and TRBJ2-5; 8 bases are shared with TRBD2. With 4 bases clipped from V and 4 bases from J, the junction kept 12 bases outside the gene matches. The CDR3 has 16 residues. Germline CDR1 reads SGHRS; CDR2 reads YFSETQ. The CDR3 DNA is TGCGCCAGCAGCACTAATAGCGGGGACCTCCGAGAGACCCAGTACTTC. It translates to CASSTNSGDLRETQYF.

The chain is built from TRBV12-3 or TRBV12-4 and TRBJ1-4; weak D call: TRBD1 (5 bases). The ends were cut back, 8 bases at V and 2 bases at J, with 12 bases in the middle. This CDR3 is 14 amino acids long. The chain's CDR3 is CASGQGDTNEKLFF. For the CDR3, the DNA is TGTGCCAGCGGCCAGGGAGACACTAATGAAAAACTGTTTTTT.

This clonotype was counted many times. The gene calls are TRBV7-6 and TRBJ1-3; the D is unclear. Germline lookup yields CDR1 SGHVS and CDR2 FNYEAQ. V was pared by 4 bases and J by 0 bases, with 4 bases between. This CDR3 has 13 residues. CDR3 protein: CASSSHSGNTIYF. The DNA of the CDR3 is TGTGCCAGCAGCTCGCACTCTGGAAACACCATATATTTT. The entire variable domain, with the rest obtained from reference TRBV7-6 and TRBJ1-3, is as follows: GAGVSQSPRYKVTKRGQDVALRCDPISGHVSLYWYRQALGQGPEFLTYFNYEAQQDKSGLPNDRFSAERPEGSISTLTIQRTEQRDSAMYRCASSSHSGNTIYFGEGSWLTVV.

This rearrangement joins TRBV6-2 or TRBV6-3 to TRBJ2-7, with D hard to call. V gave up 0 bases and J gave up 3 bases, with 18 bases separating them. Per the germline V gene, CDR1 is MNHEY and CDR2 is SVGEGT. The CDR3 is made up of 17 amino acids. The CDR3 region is CASSYSDKSTIYYEQYF. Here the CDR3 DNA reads TGTGCCAGCAGTTACTCCGACAAATCCACTATATACTACGAGCAGTACTTC.

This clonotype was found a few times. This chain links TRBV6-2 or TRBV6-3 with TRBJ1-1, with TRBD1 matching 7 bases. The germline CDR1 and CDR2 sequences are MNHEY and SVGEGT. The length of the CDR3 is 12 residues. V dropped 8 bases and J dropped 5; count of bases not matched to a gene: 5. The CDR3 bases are TGTGCCAGCCGGACAGGTCGGACTGAAGCTTTCTTT. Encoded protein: CASRTGRTEAFF.

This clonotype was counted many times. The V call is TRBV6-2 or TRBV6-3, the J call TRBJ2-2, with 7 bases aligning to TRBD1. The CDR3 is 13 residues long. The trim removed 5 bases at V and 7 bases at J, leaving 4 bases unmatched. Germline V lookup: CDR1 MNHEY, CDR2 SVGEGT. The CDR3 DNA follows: TGTGCCAGCAGTGACAGGGTCGACGGGGAGCTGTTTTTT. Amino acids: CASSDRVDGELFF.

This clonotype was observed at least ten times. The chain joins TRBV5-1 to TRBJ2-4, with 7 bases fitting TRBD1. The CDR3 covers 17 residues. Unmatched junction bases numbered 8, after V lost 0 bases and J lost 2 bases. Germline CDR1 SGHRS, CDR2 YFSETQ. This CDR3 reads CASSLERGGRTKNIQYF. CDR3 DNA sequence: TGCGCCAGCAGCTTGGAACGAGGGGGCAGGACCAAAAACATTCAGTACTTC.

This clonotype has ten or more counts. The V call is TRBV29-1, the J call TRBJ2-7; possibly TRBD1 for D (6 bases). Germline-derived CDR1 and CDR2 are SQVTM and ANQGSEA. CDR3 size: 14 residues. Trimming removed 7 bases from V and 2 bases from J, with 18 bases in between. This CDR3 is CSAVSGTRTYEQYF. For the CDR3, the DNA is TGCAGCGCAGTTTCCGGGACAAGGACCTACGAGCAGTACTTC.

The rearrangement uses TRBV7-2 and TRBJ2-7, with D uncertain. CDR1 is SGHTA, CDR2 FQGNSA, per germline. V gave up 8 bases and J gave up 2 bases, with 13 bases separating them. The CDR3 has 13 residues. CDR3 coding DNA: TGTGCCAGCGGCCAATGGGGTGCCTACGAGCAGTACTTC. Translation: CASGQWGAYEQYF. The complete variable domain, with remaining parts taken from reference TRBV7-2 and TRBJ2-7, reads GAGVSQSPSNKVTEKGKDVELRCDPISGHTALYWYRQSLGQGLEFLIYFQGNSAPDKSGLPSDRFSAERTGGSVSTLTIQRTQQEDSAVYLCASGQWGAYEQYFGPGTRLTVT.

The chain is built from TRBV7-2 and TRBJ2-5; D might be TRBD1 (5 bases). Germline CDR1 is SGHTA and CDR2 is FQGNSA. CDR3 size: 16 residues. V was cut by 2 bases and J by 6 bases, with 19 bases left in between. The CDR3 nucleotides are TGTGCCAGCAGCTTATACTCGACAGATGGACAAAAGACCCAGTACTTC. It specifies CASSLYSTDGQKTQYF.

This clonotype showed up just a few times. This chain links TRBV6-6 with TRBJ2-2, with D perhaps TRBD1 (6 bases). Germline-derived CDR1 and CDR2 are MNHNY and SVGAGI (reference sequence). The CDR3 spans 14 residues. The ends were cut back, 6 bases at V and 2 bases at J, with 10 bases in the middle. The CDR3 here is CASSPGANTGELFF. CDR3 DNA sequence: TGTGCCAGCAGCCCAGGGGCCAACACCGGGGAGCTGTTTTTT.

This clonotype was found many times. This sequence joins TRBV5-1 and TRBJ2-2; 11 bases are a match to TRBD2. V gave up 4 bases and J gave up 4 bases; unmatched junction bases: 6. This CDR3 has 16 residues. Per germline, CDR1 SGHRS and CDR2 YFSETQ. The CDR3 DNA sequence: TGCGCCAGCAGCATGCTAGCGGGGGGACCCACCGGGGAGCTGTTTTTT. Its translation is CASSMLAGGPTGELFF.

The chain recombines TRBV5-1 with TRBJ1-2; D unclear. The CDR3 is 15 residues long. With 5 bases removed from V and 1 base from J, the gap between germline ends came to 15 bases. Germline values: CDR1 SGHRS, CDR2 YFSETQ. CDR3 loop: CASSEDHNSNYGYTF. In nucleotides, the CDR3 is TGCGCCAGCAGTGAAGACCATAACAGTAACTATGGCTACACCTTC.

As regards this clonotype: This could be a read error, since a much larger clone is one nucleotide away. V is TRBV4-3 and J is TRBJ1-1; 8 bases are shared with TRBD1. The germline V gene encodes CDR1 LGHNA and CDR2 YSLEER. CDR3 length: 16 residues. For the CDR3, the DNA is TGCGCCAGCACCCATACCCTGGGACAGGTCAACACTGAACCTTTCTTT. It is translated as CASTHTLGQVNTEPFF.

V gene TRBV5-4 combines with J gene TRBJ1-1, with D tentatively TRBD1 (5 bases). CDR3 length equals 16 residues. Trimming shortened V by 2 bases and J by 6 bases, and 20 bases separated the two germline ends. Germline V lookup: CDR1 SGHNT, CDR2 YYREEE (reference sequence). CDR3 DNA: TGTGCCAGCAGCTTTCCCGGGAATAGGGGTCGATCTGAAGCTTTCTTT. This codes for CASSFPGNRGRSEAFF.

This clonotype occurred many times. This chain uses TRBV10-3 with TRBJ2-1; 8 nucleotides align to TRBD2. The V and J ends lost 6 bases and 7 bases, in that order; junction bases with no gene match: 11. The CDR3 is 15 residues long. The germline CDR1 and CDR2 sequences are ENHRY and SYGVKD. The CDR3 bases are TGTGCCATCAGGACGGGACTAGACGAACGGAATGAGCAGTTCTTC. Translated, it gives CAIRTGLDERNEQFF.

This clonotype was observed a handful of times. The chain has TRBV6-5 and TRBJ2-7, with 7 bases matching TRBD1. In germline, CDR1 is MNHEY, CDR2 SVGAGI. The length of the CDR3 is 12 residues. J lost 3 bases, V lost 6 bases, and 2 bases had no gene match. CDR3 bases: TGTGCCAGCAGCCGACAGGGCTACGAGCAGTACTTC. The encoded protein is CASSRQGYEQYF.

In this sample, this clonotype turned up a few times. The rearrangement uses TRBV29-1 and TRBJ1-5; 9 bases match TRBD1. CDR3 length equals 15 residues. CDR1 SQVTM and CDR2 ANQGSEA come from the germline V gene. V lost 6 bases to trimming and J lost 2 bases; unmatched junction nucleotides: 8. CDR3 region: CSVTTGGVGNQPQHF. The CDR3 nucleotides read TGCAGCGTGACAACAGGGGGCGTGGGCAATCAGCCCCAGCATTTT.

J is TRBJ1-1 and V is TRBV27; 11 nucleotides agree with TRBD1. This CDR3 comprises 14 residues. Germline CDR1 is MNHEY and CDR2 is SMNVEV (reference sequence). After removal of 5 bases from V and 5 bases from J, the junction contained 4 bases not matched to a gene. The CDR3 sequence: CASSGQGAWTEAFF. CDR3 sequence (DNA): TGTGCCAGCAGTGGACAGGGGGCCTGGACTGAAGCTTTCTTT.

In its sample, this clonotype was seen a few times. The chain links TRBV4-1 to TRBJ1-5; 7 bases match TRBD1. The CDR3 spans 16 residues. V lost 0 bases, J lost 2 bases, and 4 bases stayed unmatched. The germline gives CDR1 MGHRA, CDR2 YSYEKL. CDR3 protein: CASSQDGGQGNQPQHF. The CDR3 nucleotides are TGCGCCAGCAGCCAAGATGGAGGACAGGGCAATCAGCCCCAGCATTTT.

CDR3 in amino acids: CASERDSRGLNTEAFF. In nucleotides, the CDR3 is TGTGCCAGCGAACGGGATTCGAGAGGGTTGAACACTGAAGCTTTCTTT. This chain links TRBV6-1 with TRBJ1-1; unclear D gene. CDR3 length: 16 residues. The germline V gene has CDR1 MNHNS and CDR2 SASEGT. V was trimmed by 8 bases and J by 0 bases, leaving 19 bases between them.

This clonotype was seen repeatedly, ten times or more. This chain's CDR3 is CASSPQGVDSYEQYF. CDR3 in DNA: TGTGCCAGCTCACCCCAGGGAGTTGACTCCTACGAGCAGTACTTC. The gene calls are TRBV18 and TRBJ2-7; D assignment may be TRBD1 or TRBD2 (5 bases each). The CDR3 spans 15 residues. With 3 bases removed from V and 0 bases from J, the gap between germline ends came to 12 bases. CDR1 KGHSH and CDR2 LQKENI come from the germline V gene.

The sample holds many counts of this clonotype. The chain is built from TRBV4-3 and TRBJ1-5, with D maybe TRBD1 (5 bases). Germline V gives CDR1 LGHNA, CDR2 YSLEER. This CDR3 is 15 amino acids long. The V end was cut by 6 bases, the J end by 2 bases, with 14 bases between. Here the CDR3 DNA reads TGCGCCAGCAGGGTTTCAGCCAGGGGCAATCAGCCCCAGCATTTT. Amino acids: CASRVSARGNQPQHF.

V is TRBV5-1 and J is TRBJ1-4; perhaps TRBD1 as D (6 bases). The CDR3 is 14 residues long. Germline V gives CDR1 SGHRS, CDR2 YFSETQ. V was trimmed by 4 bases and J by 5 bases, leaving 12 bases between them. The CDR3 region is CASSLTGQNEKLFF. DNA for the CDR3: TGCGCCAGCAGCCTGACAGGCCAAAATGAAAAACTGTTTTTT. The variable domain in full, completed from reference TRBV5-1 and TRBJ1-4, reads KAGVTQTPRYLIKTRGQQVTLSCSPISGHRSVSWYQQTPGQGLQFLFEYFSETQRNKGNFPGRFSGRQFSNSRSEMNVSTLELGDSALYLCASSLTGQNEKLFFGSGTQLSVL.

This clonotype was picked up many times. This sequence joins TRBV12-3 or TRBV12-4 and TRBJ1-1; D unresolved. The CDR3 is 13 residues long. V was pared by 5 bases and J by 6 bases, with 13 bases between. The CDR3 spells CASSRPFVAEAFF. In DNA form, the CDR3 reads TGTGCCAGCAGTCGACCTTTCGTTGCTGAAGCTTTCTTT.

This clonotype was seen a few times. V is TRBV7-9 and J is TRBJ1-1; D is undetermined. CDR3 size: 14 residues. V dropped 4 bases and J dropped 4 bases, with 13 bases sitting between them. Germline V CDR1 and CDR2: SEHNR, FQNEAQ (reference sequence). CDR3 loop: CASSSPPERTEAFF. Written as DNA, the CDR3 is TGTGCCAGCAGCTCTCCCCCTGAGCGCACTGAAGCTTTCTTT.

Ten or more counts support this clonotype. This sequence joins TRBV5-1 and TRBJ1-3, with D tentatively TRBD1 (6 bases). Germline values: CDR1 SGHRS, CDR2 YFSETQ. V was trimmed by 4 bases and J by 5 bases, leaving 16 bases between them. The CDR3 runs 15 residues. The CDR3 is CASSPEQGYRNTIYF. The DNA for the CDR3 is TGCGCCAGCAGCCCCGAACAGGGCTACAGAAACACCATATATTTT.

The DNA for the CDR3 is TGTGCCAGCAGCCCGGCACCTATTGTTGAGCAGTTCTTC. Amino acid sequence: CASSPAPIVEQFF. V usage is TRBV11-1 and J usage is TRBJ2-1; D is uncertain. Germline V gives CDR1 SGHAT, CDR2 FQDESV (reference sequence). V was pared by 5 bases and J by 9 bases, with 14 bases between. The CDR3 is 13 residues long.

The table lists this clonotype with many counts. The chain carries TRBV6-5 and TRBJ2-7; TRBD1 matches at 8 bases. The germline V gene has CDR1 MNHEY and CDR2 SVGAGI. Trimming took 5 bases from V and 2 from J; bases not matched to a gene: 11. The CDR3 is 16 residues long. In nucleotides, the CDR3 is TGTGCCAGCAGTCCGCAGGGGGCTGCCAAGACCTACGAGCAGTACTTC. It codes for CASSPQGAAKTYEQYF.

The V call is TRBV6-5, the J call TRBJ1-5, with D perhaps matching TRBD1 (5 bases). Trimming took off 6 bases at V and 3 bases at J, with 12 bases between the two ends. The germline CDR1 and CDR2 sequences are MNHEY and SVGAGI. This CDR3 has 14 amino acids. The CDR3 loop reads CASRAGGANQPQHF. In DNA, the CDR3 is TGTGCCAGCAGGGCCGGCGGGGCCAATCAGCCCCAGCATTTT.